Shown below are 28 T cell receptor beta chains from a single sample sequenced in a study of cytomegalovirus exposure and HLA in healthy donors. Primers: 60 Vbeta forward and 13 Jbeta reverse. TCRdb's copy holds only in-frame clones and misses some; the assay was immunoSEQ multiplex PCR. The sample holds around 200,000 clones, about 85% seen once. Sequenced input: PBMCs. The receptors were gathered from a man between 45 and 60 years old in good health and CMV-seronegative.

This clone was detected only a few times. V is TRBV7-8 and J is TRBJ2-7; the D is unclear. Deletions cut 6 bases from V and 5 bases from J, with 8 bases between. CDR1 and CDR2 from the germline V gene are SGHVS and FQNEAQ. This CDR3 has 11 amino acids. CDR3 nucleotide sequence: TGTGCCAGCAGTAACTCTCACGAGCAGTACTTC. It yields the protein CASSNSHEQYF. Full variable domain (remainder filled in from reference TRBV7-8 and TRBJ2-7): GAGVSQSPRYKVAKRGQDVALRCDPISGHVSLFWYQQALGQGPEFLTYFQNEAQLDKSGLPSDRFFAERPEGSVSTLKIQRTQQEDSAVYLCASSNSHEQYFGPGTRLTVT.

This clone occurred once. This sequence joins TRBV4-3 and TRBJ2-7; a weak D match, TRBD2 (5 bases). Germline V gene lookup returns CDR1 LGHNA and CDR2 YSLEER. V lost 3 bases and J 6 bases, leaving 18 bases between the germline ends. The CDR3 consists of 15 residues. CDR3 nucleotide sequence: TGCGCCAGCAGCCAGCGGGCTGGGCCGTCCGGCGAGCAGTACTTC. Its translation is CASSQRAGPSGEQYF.

The chain recombines TRBV14 with TRBJ2-7, with 11 bases that match TRBD2. V lost 4 bases and J lost 6; bases outside the gene matches: 2. Germline CDR1 is SGHDN and CDR2 is FVKESK. The CDR3 consists of 13 residues. CDR3 nucleotides: TGTGCCAGCAGCCTAGCGGGGGGGTTCGAGCAGTACTTC. This codes for CASSLAGGFEQYF.

This sequence joins TRBV7-2 and TRBJ2-7; D ambiguous. The CDR3 runs to 14 residues. V was shortened by 2 bases and J by 6 bases, with 14 bases between the two germline ends. Looked up from germline, CDR1 is SGHTA and CDR2 is FQGNSA. The CDR3 DNA reads TGTGCCAGCAGCTTACAAGGAGCCTCCGGCGAGCAGTACTTC. This gives the protein CASSLQGASGEQYF.

The chain joins TRBV2 to TRBJ1-2; TRBD1 might be the D (5 bases). The CDR3 loop spans 14 amino acids. Germline V gene data show CDR1 as SNHLY and CDR2 as FYNNEI. V lost 1 base to trimming and J lost 7 bases, with 13 bases between them. The CDR3 DNA follows: TGTGCCAGCAGTGAAGAGCAGGGATCGGGTGGCTACACCTTC. Residues: CASSEEQGSGGYTF. Complete variable domain (other parts from reference TRBV2 and TRBJ1-2): EPEVTQTPSHQVTQMGQEVILRCVPISNHLYFYWYRQILGQKVEFLVSFYNNEISEKSEIFDDQFSVERPDGSNFTLKIRSTKLEDSAMYFCASSEEQGSGGYTFGSGTRLTVV.

The genes are TRBV7-7 and TRBJ2-3; D possibly corresponds to TRBD2 (6 bases). CDR3 size: 13 residues. Germline CDR1 is SSHAT and CDR2 is FNYEAQ (reference sequence). V lost 4 bases, J lost 7 bases, and 12 bases lay in between. The CDR3 DNA reads as TGTGCCAGCAGCTCGCATGGGACTTATACGCAGTATTTT. Its translation: CASSSHGTYTQYF.

The chain is built from TRBV20-1 and TRBJ2-7; D ambiguous. This CDR3 is 11 amino acids long. CDR1 and CDR2 (germline): DFQATT, SNEGSKA (reference sequence). Between the trimmed V and J ends, which lost 5 bases and 6 bases, there was a span of 11 bases. CDR3 protein: CSAANNFEQYF. In nucleotides, the CDR3 is TGCAGTGCTGCCAATAACTTCGAGCAGTACTTC.

Only one count was recorded for this clone. This sequence joins TRBV7-9 and TRBJ1-2; D unclear. Trimming took off 4 bases at V and 8 bases at J, with 8 bases between the two ends. CDR1 and CDR2 (germline): SEHNR, FQNEAQ (reference sequence). This CDR3 is 11 amino acids long. CDR3 in amino acids: CASSWSRGYTF. As DNA, the CDR3 is TGTGCCAGCAGCTGGAGTCGCGGCTACACCTTC.

The gene calls are TRBV29-1 and TRBJ1-2; 7 bases line up with TRBD1. The CDR3 loop spans 13 amino acids. The junction had 6 bases not matched to a gene; V was cut back by 3 bases and J by 5 bases. The germline V gene encodes CDR1 SQVTM and CDR2 ANQGSEA. The chain's CDR3 is CSVETGYGYGYTF. CDR3 nucleotides: TGCAGCGTTGAGACAGGGTATGGGTATGGCTACACCTTC. Supplemented by reference TRBV29-1 and TRBJ1-2, the full variable domain reads SAVISQKPSRDICQRGTSLTIQCQVDSQVTMMFWYRQQPGQSLTLIATANQGSEATYESGFVIDKFPISRPNLTFSTLTVSNMSPEDSSIYLCSVETGYGYGYTFGSGTRLTVV.

This rearrangement joins TRBV5-6 to TRBJ1-1, with TRBD1 matching over 12 bases. CDR3 size: 13 residues. Germline V CDR1 and CDR2: SGHDT, YYEEEE. J was trimmed by 11 bases and V by 4 bases; bases with no gene match: 6. The CDR3: CASSVGQGAVAFF. CDR3 sequence (DNA): TGTGCCAGCAGCGTGGGACAGGGGGCCGTGGCTTTCTTT. The complete variable domain, with remaining parts taken from reference TRBV5-6 and TRBJ1-1, reads DAGVTQSPTHLIKTRGQQVTLRCSPKSGHDTVSWYQQALGQGPQFIFQYYEEEERQRGNFPDRFSGHQFPNYSSELNVNALLLGDSALYLCASSVGQGAVAFFGQGTRLTVV.

V usage is TRBV27 and J usage is TRBJ2-1; TRBD1 aligns across 9 bases. The germline gives CDR1 MNHEY, CDR2 SMNVEV (reference sequence). With V trimmed by 3 bases and J by 4 bases, 7 bases remained unmatched. The CDR3 loop spans 16 amino acids. Here the CDR3 DNA reads TGTGCCAGCAGTTTCAAAACAGGGGGCAGGTACAATGAGCAGTTCTTC. It codes for CASSFKTGGRYNEQFF.

V usage is TRBV7-9 and J usage is TRBJ1-5, with 9 nucleotides matching TRBD1. Germline V gives CDR1 SEHNR, CDR2 FQNEAQ (reference sequence). The CDR3 runs 15 residues. V was pared by 5 bases and J by 6 bases, with 8 bases of the junction left unmatched. Here the CDR3 reads CASSRSGQGVQPQHF. CDR3 DNA sequence: TGTGCCAGCAGCCGTTCGGGACAGGGTGTTCAGCCCCAGCATTTT.

The V call is TRBV4-3, the J call TRBJ2-3; 9 positions agree with TRBD2. J lost 6 bases, V lost 1 base, and 5 bases had no gene match. CDR3 length: 15 residues. Germline V lookup: CDR1 LGHNA, CDR2 YSLEER. The CDR3 DNA reads as TGCGCCAGCAGCCAAGGCGGGGGGGCAGCGGATACGCAGTATTTT. It specifies CASSQGGGAADTQYF.

V is TRBV9 and J is TRBJ2-2; D is unresolved. This CDR3 has 11 residues. The germline V and J ends were trimmed by 4 bases and 9 bases, with 7 bases remaining between them. Per the germline V gene, CDR1 is SGDLS and CDR2 is YYNGEE. CDR3 residues: CASSPGRELFF. The CDR3 nucleotides are TGTGCCAGCAGCCCCGGTAGGGAGCTGTTTTTT.

This clone has only a few counts. V usage is TRBV5-1 and J usage is TRBJ2-1; TRBD2 matches at 7 bases. Germline V gene sequence: CDR1 SGHRS, CDR2 YFSETQ. V dropped 4 bases and J dropped 6; count of bases not matched to a gene: 7. The CDR3 extends over 14 amino acids. The CDR3 spells CASSVAGLPNEQFF. The CDR3, as DNA: TGCGCCAGCAGCGTTGCGGGACTACCCAATGAGCAGTTCTTC. Looking up the rest from reference TRBV5-1 and TRBJ2-1 gives the full variable domain: KAGVTQTPRYLIKTRGQQVTLSCSPISGHRSVSWYQQTPGQGLQFLFEYFSETQRNKGNFPGRFSGRQFSNSRSEMNVSTLELGDSALYLCASSVAGLPNEQFFGPGTRLTVL.

The chain employs TRBV19 and TRBJ1-1; D not certain. The V end was cut by 5 bases, the J end by 3 bases, with 16 bases between. Germline V lookup: CDR1 LNHDA, CDR2 SQIVND (reference sequence). The CDR3 covers 15 residues. CDR3 amino acids: CASSVRGGIDTEAFF. The CDR3 DNA reads TGTGCCAGTAGTGTCCGTGGAGGGATAGACACTGAAGCTTTCTTT.

The J gene is TRBJ2-7, the V gene TRBV5-6; 9 bases agree with TRBD1. The CDR3 runs to 15 residues. V shed 2 bases and J 0 bases; nucleotides not matched to a gene: 3. The germline gives CDR1 SGHDT, CDR2 YYEEEE. The CDR3 nucleotides read TGTGCCAGCAGCTTACAGGGGGCTGGCTCCTACGAGCAGTACTTC. The encoded protein is CASSLQGAGSYEQYF. Supplemented by reference TRBV5-6 and TRBJ2-7, the full variable domain reads DAGVTQSPTHLIKTRGQQVTLRCSPKSGHDTVSWYQQALGQGPQFIFQYYEEEERQRGNFPDRFSGHQFPNYSSELNVNALLLGDSALYLCASSLQGAGSYEQYFGPGTRLTVT.

There are a few counts of this clone. The J gene is TRBJ2-2, the V gene TRBV4-3, with D unclear. V lost 5 bases to trimming and J lost 0 bases, with 13 bases between them. The CDR3 loop spans 16 amino acids. Germline V CDR1 and CDR2: LGHNA, YSLEER. CDR3 DNA sequence: TGCGCCAGCAGCGCTCAAGGCGGCGCGAACACCGGGGAGCTGTTTTTT. Encoded protein: CASSAQGGANTGELFF.

CDR3 bases: TGTGCCAGCAGTTTTGGGACAGGGGGCACTGAAGCTTTCTTT. Encoded protein: CASSFGTGGTEAFF. The chain links TRBV27 to TRBJ1-1, with TRBD1 matching 11 bases. This CDR3 spans 14 amino acids. The germline gives CDR1 MNHEY, CDR2 SMNVEV (reference sequence). Trimming took 3 bases from V and 4 from J; bases not matched to a gene: 1.

The chain joins TRBV6-6 to TRBJ1-1; no clear D gene. This CDR3 has 14 residues. The V end lost 7 bases, the J end lost 0 bases, and 12 bases lay between the germline ends. The germline CDR1 and CDR2 sequences are MNHNY and SVGAGI (reference sequence). The chain's CDR3 is CASKPGNLNTEAFF. The CDR3 nucleotides read TGTGCCAGCAAACCGGGAAATCTGAACACTGAAGCTTTCTTT.

The chain employs TRBV6-5 and TRBJ1-2, with TRBD1 identical over 9 bases. The CDR3 contains 13 residues. CDR1 is MNHEY and CDR2 is SVGAGI in the germline V gene. J lost 9 bases, V lost 9 bases, and 11 bases had no gene match. The CDR3 is CASSRRDRERYTF. The CDR3 DNA reads as TGTGCCAGTTCCCGCCGGGACAGGGAACGCTACACCTTC.

V gene TRBV29-1 combines with J gene TRBJ2-5; TRBD2 matches at 9 bases. V lost 3 bases, J lost 5 bases, and 10 bases stayed unmatched. The length of the CDR3 is 15 residues. Germline CDR1 and CDR2: SQVTM and ANQGSEA. As DNA, the CDR3 is TGCAGCGTTGAGTGGGGGCGGGGGGGCCGCGAGACCCAGTACTTC. This gives the protein CSVEWGRGGRETQYF.

V usage is TRBV27 and J usage is TRBJ2-7, with TRBD1 identical over 7 bases. CDR1 is MNHEY and CDR2 is SMNVEV in the germline V gene (reference sequence). The junction had 8 bases not matched to a gene; V was cut back by 2 bases and J by 4 bases. This CDR3 is built from 15 residues. The CDR3 loop reads CASSLATGLPYEQYF. The CDR3 region has the DNA TGTGCCAGCAGTTTAGCGACAGGGCTCCCTTACGAGCAGTACTTC.

The chain links TRBV15 to TRBJ1-1, with a possible D match to TRBD1 (6 bases). CDR1 is LNHNV and CDR2 is YYDKDF in the germline V gene (reference sequence). The germline V and J ends were trimmed by 0 bases and 1 base, with 12 bases remaining between them. There are 16 residues in the CDR3. The CDR3: CATSRDPNRANTEAFF. As DNA, the CDR3 is TGTGCCACCAGCAGAGATCCTAACAGGGCGAACACTGAAGCTTTCTTT. Combining the CDR3 with reference TRBV15 and TRBJ1-1 gives the whole variable domain DAMVIQNPRYQVTQFGKPVTLSCSQTLNHNVMYWYQQKSSQAPKLLFHYYDKDFNNEADTPDNFQSRRPNTSFCFLDIRSPGLGDTAMYLCATSRDPNRANTEAFFGQGTRLTVV.

This clone appeared once. V gene TRBV5-5 combines with J gene TRBJ2-7; 7 positions agree with TRBD2. The germline V gene has CDR1 SGHKS and CDR2 YYEKEE (reference sequence). Trimming cost V 4 bases and J 2 bases; bases outside gene matches: 6. This CDR3 is 14 amino acids long. This chain's CDR3 is CASSRLAEPYEQYF. CDR3 bases: TGTGCCAGCAGCCGGCTAGCGGAGCCCTACGAGCAGTACTTC.

The chain recombines TRBV19 with TRBJ1-4, with D possibly matching TRBD1 (6 bases). Germline assignment: CDR1 LNHDA and CDR2 SQIVND (reference sequence). The germline V and J ends were trimmed by 6 bases and 7 bases, with 15 bases remaining between them. This CDR3 has 14 residues. CDR3 protein: CASSPRGGFEKLFF. The CDR3 bases are TGTGCCAGTAGCCCGCGGGGGGGCTTTGAAAAACTGTTTTTT.

The chain combines TRBV7-8 with TRBJ1-2; D is unclear. This CDR3 is built from 13 residues. CDR1 is SGHVS and CDR2 is FQNEAQ in the germline V gene. The V end was cut by 3 bases, the J end by 0 bases, with 5 bases between. CDR3 amino acids: CASSFNTNYGYTF. CDR3 nucleotides: TGTGCCAGCAGCTTTAACACTAACTATGGCTACACCTTC.

The chain links TRBV11-2 to TRBJ2-3; a possible D gene is TRBD2 (5 bases). The CDR3 consists of 14 residues. V was pared by 3 bases and J by 2 bases, with 9 bases between. The V gene's germline CDR1 is SGHAT and CDR2 FQNNGV. DNA for the CDR3: TGTGCCAGCAGCTTTCAGCGGCTCACAGATACGCAGTATTTT. Its translation: CASSFQRLTDTQYF.